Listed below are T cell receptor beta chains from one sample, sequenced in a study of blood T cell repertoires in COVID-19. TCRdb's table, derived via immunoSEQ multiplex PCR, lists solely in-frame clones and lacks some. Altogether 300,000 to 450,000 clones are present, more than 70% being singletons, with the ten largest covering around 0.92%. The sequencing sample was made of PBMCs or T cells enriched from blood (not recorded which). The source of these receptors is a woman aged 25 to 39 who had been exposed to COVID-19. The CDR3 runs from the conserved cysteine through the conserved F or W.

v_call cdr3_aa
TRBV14 CASSQDRGPEKLFF
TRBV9 CANNALAGHSYEQYF
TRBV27 CASSLRGLAGGPDGELFF
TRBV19 CASARGSANYGYTF
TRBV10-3 CAISPSSGRSIGTDTQYF
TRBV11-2 CASSLSGLSSYEQYF
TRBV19 CASSIDMGLARQETQYF
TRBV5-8 CADSTGEQYF
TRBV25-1 CASSAGYEQYF
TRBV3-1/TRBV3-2 CASSQEGGGQTQYF
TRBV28 CASSFPGRAYEQYF
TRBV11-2 CASSLGRQFGYTF
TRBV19 CASTPRGQGNEKLFF
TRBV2 CASSEAPDSPYNEQFF
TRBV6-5 CASSLDRLKPQHF
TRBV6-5 CASSYSALLSYEQYF
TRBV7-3 CASSPQGSGEQYF
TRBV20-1 CSASSGELFF
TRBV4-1 CASSLHQGGGSCPYF
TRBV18 CASSPTPGTGQSSGANVLTF
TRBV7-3 CASSSRGGPANTGELFF
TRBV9 CASSVGSGEWTGELFF
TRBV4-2 CASSHSLGVKTDTQYF
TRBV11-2 CASSAKGTSGRYEQYF
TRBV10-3 CAIRDGGISSYNEQFF
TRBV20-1 CSASLDTMRDYEQYF
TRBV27 CASSRDTRFNTEAFF
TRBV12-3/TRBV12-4 CASRSGTAYGYTF
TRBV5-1 CASSLRTGTGGGYTF
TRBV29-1 CSVVMRVTYEQYF
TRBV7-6 CASSLAVLVGGDTQYF
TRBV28 CASKMGGLADTQYF
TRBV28 CASKRSSYGYTF
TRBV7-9 CASSLGLAARETQYF
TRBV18 CASSPDRVQEQFF
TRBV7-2 CASSSGTEGRGQYF
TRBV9 CASSVASGGGPETQYF
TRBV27 CASEGLYNEQFF
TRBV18 CASSPPADFTYNEQFF
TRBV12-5 CASGLPLTGYTF
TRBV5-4 CASSYHIAGAGGIQYF
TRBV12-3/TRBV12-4 CASSFRGEAFF
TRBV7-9 CASSFPTSGKYEQYF
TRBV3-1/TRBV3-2 CASSSGLGGGGTDTQYF
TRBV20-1 CSAVQGNEAFF
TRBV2 CASPRDRGDYGYTF
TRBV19 CASSTTSSYNSPLHF